This T cell receptor beta chain was identified during a study of regulatory T cells in long-lasting Graves disease. Arm-PCR of CDR3 regions with iRepertoire HTBI primers generated TCR beta libraries. TCRdb analysed the multiplex PCR reads with MiXCR anew, one entry per CDR3 protein. The sample includes 550,000 to 700,000 distinct CDR3 sequences, roughly 15% of them seen just once. As for time point: newly diagnosed GD, antithyroid drugs for less than 3 months. PBMC RNA served as the TCR library source. The peripheral blood volume drawn was 8 to 9.5 milliliters, and it was collected into EDTA tubes. The CDR3 extends over 15 amino acids. The V gene lost 2 bases and the J gene lost 2 bases, with 10 bases spanning the gap. Germline CDR1 and CDR2: MNHEY and SVGEGT. Separately, the same data were catalogued under a study of T cells in Graves' hyperthyroidism and ophthalmopathy. That source notes: Through a model of 13 V-J features, ophthalmopathy was separated from stable hyperthyroidism.

V gene TRBV6-2 or TRBV6-3 combines with J gene TRBJ2-1; a possible D gene is TRBD2 (5 bases). This TCR came from a man between 18 and 29 years old with Graves disease. The source was peripheral blood mononuclear cells (PBMCs), collected at new diagnosis, from a patient treated with antithyroid drugs. The CDR3 region is CASSYEGYAYNEQFF. The CDR3 nucleotides are TGTGCCAGCAGTTACGAGGGCTACGCCTACAATGAGCAGTTCTTC.